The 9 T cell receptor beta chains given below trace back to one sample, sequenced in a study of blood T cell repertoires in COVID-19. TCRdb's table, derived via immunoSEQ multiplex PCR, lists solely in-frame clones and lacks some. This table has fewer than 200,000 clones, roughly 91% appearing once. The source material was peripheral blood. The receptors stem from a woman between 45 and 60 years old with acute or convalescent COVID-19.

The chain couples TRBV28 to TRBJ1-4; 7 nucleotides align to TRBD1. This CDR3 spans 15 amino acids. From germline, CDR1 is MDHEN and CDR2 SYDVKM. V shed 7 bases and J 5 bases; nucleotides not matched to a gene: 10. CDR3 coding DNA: TGTGCCAGCAAAGGAGGGGGGACAGCGAATGAAAAACTGTTTTTT. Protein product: CASKGGGTANEKLFF.

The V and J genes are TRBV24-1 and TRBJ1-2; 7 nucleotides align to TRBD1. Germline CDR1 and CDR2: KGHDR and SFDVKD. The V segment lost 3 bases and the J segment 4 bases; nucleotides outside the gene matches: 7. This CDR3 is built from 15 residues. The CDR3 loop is CATSDAGTAFYGYTF. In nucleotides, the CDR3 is TGTGCCACCAGTGATGCCGGGACAGCTTTCTATGGCTACACCTTC.

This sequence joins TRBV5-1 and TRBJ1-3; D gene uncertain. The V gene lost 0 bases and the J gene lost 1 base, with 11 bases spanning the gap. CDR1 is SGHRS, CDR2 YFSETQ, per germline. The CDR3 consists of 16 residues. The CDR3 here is CASSLVAGGSGNTIYF. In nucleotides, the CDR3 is TGCGCCAGCAGCTTGGTGGCAGGTGGTTCTGGAAACACCATATATTTT.

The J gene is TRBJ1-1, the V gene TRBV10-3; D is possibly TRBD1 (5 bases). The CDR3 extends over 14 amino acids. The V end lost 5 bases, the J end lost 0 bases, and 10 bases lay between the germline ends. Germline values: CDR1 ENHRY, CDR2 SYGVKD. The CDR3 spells CAISSDSMNTEAFF. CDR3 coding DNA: TGTGCCATCAGTTCTGACAGCATGAACACTGAAGCTTTCTTT.

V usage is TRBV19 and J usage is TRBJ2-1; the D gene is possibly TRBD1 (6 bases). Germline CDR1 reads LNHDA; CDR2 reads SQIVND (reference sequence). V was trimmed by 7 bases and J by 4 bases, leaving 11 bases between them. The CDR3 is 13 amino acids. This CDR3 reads CASTHGQYNEQFF. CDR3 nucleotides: TGTGCCAGTACCCACGGACAGTACAATGAGCAGTTCTTC.

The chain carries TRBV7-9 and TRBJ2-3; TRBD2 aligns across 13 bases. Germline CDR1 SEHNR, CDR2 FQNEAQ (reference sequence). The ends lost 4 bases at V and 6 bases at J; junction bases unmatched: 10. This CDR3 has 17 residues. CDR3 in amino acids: CASSSVGTSGVRDTQYF. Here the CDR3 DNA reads TGTGCCAGCAGCTCGGTAGGGACTAGCGGGGTTAGGGATACGCAGTATTTT. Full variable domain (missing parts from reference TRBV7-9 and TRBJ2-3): DTGVSQNPRHKITKRGQNVTFRCDPISEHNRLYWYRQTLGQGPEFLTYFQNEAQLEKSRLLSDRFSAERPKGSFSTLEIQRTEQGDSAMYLCASSSVGTSGVRDTQYFGPGTRLTVL.

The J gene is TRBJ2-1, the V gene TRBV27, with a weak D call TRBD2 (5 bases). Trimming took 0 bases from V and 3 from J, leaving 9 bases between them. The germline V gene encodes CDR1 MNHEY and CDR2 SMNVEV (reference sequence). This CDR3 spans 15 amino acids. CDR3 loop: CASSLSAGNYNEQFF. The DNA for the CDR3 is TGTGCCAGCAGTTTATCGGCGGGCAACTACAATGAGCAGTTCTTC.

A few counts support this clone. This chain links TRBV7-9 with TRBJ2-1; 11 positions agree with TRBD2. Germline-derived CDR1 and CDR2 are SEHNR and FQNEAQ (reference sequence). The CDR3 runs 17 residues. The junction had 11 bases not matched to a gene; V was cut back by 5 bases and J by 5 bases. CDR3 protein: CASSLGATSGTDNEQFF. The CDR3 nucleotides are TGTGCCAGCAGCCTTGGGGCGACTAGCGGGACCGACAATGAGCAGTTCTTC.

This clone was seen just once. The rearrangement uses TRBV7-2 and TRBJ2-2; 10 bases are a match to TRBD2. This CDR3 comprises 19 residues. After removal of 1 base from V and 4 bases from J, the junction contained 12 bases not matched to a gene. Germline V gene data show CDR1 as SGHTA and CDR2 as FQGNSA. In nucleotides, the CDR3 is TGTGCCAGCAGCTTAGTCGTGAGAGCGGGAGGGAGCCTCACCGGGGAGCTGTTTTTT. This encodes CASSLVVRAGGSLTGELFF.